The 5 T cell receptor beta chains reported below all come from one sample, sequenced in a study of response to subunit inactivated influenza vaccine. MiXCR, run by TCRdb on the RT-PCR reads, gives a single entry per CDR3 protein. The sample lists 280,000 or so distinct CDR3 sequences; roughly a fifth were seen once. Sequencing was performed on PBMCs from blood, taken 21 months after vaccination. All receptors derive from a man aged 45 to 70 who received an inactivated influenza vaccine.

This clonotype has a count of ten or more. The chain combines TRBV5-6 with TRBJ1-1; tentatively, D is TRBD1 (5 bases). The ends were cut back, 4 bases at V and 2 bases at J, with 9 bases in the middle. Per the germline V gene, CDR1 is SGHDT and CDR2 is YYEEEE. CDR3 length: 13 amino acids. The CDR3 sequence: CASSPDSNTEAFF. The CDR3 nucleotides are TGTGCCAGCAGCCCAGACAGTAACACTGAAGCTTTCTTT. The variable domain in full, with the rest retrieved from reference TRBV5-6 and TRBJ1-1, is DAGVTQSPTHLIKTRGQQVTLRCSPKSGHDTVSWYQQALGQGPQFIFQYYEEEERQRGNFPDRFSGHQFPNYSSELNVNALLLGDSALYLCASSPDSNTEAFFGQGTRLTVV.

The chain links TRBV29-1 to TRBJ2-7; TRBD1 agrees at 7 bases. Germline CDR1 and CDR2: SQVTM and ANQGSEA. The CDR3 consists of 13 residues. The J segment lost 3 bases and the V segment lost 2 bases, leaving 4 bases of the junction unmatched. As DNA, the CDR3 is TGCAGCGTTGAAAGGGGGCGCTTCTACGAGCAGTACTTC. Its protein product is CSVERGRFYEQYF.

The gene calls are TRBV4-3 and TRBJ1-2; D is unresolved. The V and J ends lost 1 base and 2 bases respectively, with 17 bases between them. The CDR3 contains 17 residues. Looked up from germline, CDR1 is LGHNA and CDR2 is YSLEER. As DNA, the CDR3 is TGCGCCAGCAGCCAAGTCTTTGCCTCCCGAGAGAACTATGGCTACACCTTC. It specifies CASSQVFASRENYGYTF.

This clonotype has more than one count but fewer than ten. The CDR3 loop reads CASSLVGTDQETQYF. CDR3 nucleotides: TGTGCCAGCAGCTTGGTCGGGACCGATCAAGAGACCCAGTACTTC. The V and J genes are TRBV5-6 and TRBJ2-5; D might be TRBD1 or TRBD2, each matching 5 bases. In germline, CDR1 is SGHDT, CDR2 YYEEEE. Trimming pared 0 bases from V and 2 bases from J, leaving 11 bases between. The length of the CDR3 is 15 residues.

The chain carries TRBV18 and TRBJ1-3, with 7 positions matching TRBD1. With V trimmed by 2 bases and J by 0 bases, 10 bases remained unmatched. Germline lookup yields CDR1 KGHSH and CDR2 LQKENI. The CDR3 sequence is 18 residues long. The chain's CDR3 is CASSPLALGTVSGNTIYF. The CDR3 bases are TGTGCCAGCTCACCATTGGCACTCGGGACAGTCTCTGGAAACACCATATATTTT.